The clone carrying this T cell receptor beta chain was seen once. Trimming stripped 2 bases from V and 6 bases from J, with 13 bases between. From germline, CDR1 is LGHDT and CDR2 YNNKEL (reference sequence). The CDR3 length is 15 residues. These data come from a study of blood T cell repertoires in COVID-19. The overall study: The United States, Italy and Spain were the sources of the acute and convalescent COVID-19 samples.

In the authors' workflow: Amplification from reference gene primers served as the basis for estimated nucleated cell counts. The data were produced by immunoSEQ multiplex PCR, yet TCRdb's version contains in-frame clones alone and is incomplete. V and J calls and clone size are copied from that table; D and trimming were computed from the DNA. The sample shows around 310,000 clones, around 89% of them seen only once. Patients at the Seattle site were enrolled during active infection and followed longitudinally. The chain is built from TRBV3-1 (or the pseudogene TRBV3-2) and TRBJ2-2, with D unresolved. The specimen was peripheral blood. This receptor was identified in a woman in her thirties or forties with COVID-19, enrolled during active disease. The chain's CDR3 is CASSQWPNTPGELFF. Written as DNA, the CDR3 is TGTGCCAGCAGCCAATGGCCGAACACACCCGGGGAGCTGTTTTTT.